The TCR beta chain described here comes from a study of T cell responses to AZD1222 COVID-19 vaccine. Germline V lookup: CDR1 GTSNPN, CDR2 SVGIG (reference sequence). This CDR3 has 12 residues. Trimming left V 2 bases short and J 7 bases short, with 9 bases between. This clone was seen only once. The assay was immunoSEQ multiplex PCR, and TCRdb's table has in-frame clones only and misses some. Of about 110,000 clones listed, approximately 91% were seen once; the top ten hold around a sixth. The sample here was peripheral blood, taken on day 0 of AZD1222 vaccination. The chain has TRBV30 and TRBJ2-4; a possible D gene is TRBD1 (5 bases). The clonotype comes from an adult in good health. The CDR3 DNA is TGTGCCTGGAGTAAGGGGTTGAACATTCAGTACTTC. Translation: CAWSKGLNIQYF.